This TCR beta chain was retrieved from a study of T cell repertoires in cytomegalovirus infection (dated by TCRdb to the late 2010s). In terms of the full investigation: The peptide stimulations were aimed at well-studied HLA-B-restricted epitopes as well as recently identified HLA-C-restricted CMV epitopes, whose presentation resists viral immunomodulation. Donor HLA type was relevant to the analysis, as public TCR beta signatures indicated carriage of CMV infection together with the matching HLA type.

CDR1 and CDR2 were assigned from the germline V gene as SNHLY and FYNNEI. The CDR3 has 16 amino acids, counting the end cysteine and phenylalanine. Only the CDR3 region is kept as DNA, spanning 48 bases read in frame from base 1. What the study reported, not specific to this receptor: In both this cohort and an independent roughly 350-donor cohort, the cumulative frequency of public TCR beta family members distinguished carriers of CMV infection plus the relevant HLA type. The ex vivo response was dominated by HLA-C-restricted CMV-specific TCR beta clonotypes, which also provided the single most frequent clonotype in two of eight donors.

The sample's treatment or condition label is to be understood as: in vitro stimulation with specific CMV peptide epitopes to enrich CMV-specific T cells. Sequencing used an Illumina HiSeq 1500. TCRdb reprocessing: public reads trimmed at Q25 with fastp, clones called with MiXCR, in-frame beta chains kept. Rows are combined by CDR3 protein, so each entry shows the most common genes and DNA. This sample has under 130,000 distinct CDR3 sequences in its table, and roughly 39% of those were observed once. The ten largest account for roughly 70% of the sample. Concerning this clonotype: Its binding antigen is unknown. An end of the junction does not agree with germline; a read error may underlie this.

The sequence joins TRBV2 to TRBJ2-2; 5 matching bases give a weak D call of TRBD1. The sequenced sample was CD8+ T cells from cultured PBMCs, obtained from culture after CMV antigen stimulation. The source of this sequence is a human donor in good health (CMV status not recorded). Some clones in this sample may be carry-over from other donors' samples. The CDR3: CASSDHRSANAGELFF. The nucleotides read TGTGCCAGCAGTGACCACAGGAGCGCGAACGCCGGGGAGCTGTTTTTT.